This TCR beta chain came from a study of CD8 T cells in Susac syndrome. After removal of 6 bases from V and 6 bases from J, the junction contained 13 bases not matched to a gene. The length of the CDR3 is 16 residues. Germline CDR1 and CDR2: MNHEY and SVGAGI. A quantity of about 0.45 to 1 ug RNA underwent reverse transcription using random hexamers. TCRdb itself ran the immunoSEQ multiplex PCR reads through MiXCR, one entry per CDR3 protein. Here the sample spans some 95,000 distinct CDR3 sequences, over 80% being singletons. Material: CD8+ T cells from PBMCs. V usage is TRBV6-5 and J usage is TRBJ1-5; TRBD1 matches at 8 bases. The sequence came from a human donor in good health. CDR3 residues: CASSLRPWDRSQPQHF. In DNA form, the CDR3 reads TGTGCCAGCAGCTTACGCCCTTGGGACAGGAGTCAGCCCCAGCATTTT.